These T cell receptor beta chains were read from a single sample in a study of cytomegalovirus exposure and HLA in healthy donors. Clones were sequenced by immunoSEQ multiplex PCR, and TCRdb holds only the in-frame ones, with some missing. The sample shows 130,000 to 150,000 clones, under 90% of them seen only once. The sequenced sample was PBMCs. Every receptor here comes from a boy aged 2 to 9 in good health and CMV-seronegative. CDR3s include the opening cysteine and the closing phenylalanine or tryptophan. The order of the fields is J gene, V gene, clone size, CDR3 protein. Expanded clones get a size class; other rows say once, few or many, or leave the size out.

>TRBJ1-5|TRBV28|.
CASSRLGQVNQPQHF
>TRBJ2-1|TRBV29-1|.
CSVEDTEGTGGRYNEQFF
>TRBJ1-4|TRBV28|.
CASSFVVLFGGQQEKLFF
>TRBJ1-1|TRBV5-1|.
CASSLSVDTEAFF
>TRBJ2-1|TRBV5-6|.
CASSIRDRSSYNEQFF
>TRBJ2-7|TRBV6-5|.
CASRLTGDPYEQYF
>TRBJ1-2|TRBV29-1|.
CSVELGLYGYTF
>TRBJ2-5|TRBV7-2|.
CASSSLRGETQYF
>TRBJ1-2|TRBV5-4|.
CASRRNGGGYTF
>TRBJ1-6|TRBV5-1|.
CASSLGTGESPLHF
>TRBJ2-1|TRBV29-1|once
CSVESTGIHEQFF
>TRBJ1-1|TRBV5-1|.
CASSLVAVNTEAFF
>TRBJ2-3|TRBV2|.
CASSVIGGGLEDTQYF
>TRBJ2-3|TRBV14|.
CASSQGALALASTDTQYF
>TRBJ1-2|TRBV12-1|.
CASSEGQGAHGYTF
>TRBJ1-2|TRBV7-2|.
CASSPWTGPISSTF
>TRBJ1-2|TRBV13|.
CASSLSYGYTF
>TRBJ2-3|TRBV4-1|once
CASSLGLAGVTDTQYF
>TRBJ1-3|TRBV27|.
CASSLVGGRSSGNTIYF
>TRBJ1-1|TRBV5-1|.
CASSPGLMNTEAFF
>TRBJ2-5|TRBV5-4|few
CASSLVPEETQYF
>TRBJ2-7|TRBV6-5|.
CASSPIVRVIYEQYF
>TRBJ2-3|TRBV15|.
CATSLRGTSWTDTQYF
>TRBJ2-5|TRBV2|.
CASTGWETQYF
>TRBJ2-7|TRBV4-2|.
CASSQEGLPPSYEQYF
>TRBJ2-3|TRBV9|.
CASSVGGAGGLTDTQYF
>TRBJ1-2|TRBV7-9|.
CASRRQTVSYGYTF
>TRBJ2-7|TRBV4-1|.
CASSQDGPGQAPYEQYF
>TRBJ2-7|TRBV7-8|.
CASSSDRGRLYEQYF
>TRBJ2-7|TRBV15|.
CATSAGALYEQYF
>TRBJ2-4|TRBV7-2|.
CASSPRTAWENIQYF
>TRBJ1-2|TRBV11-3|.
CASSLADGGAANYGYTF
>TRBJ2-5|TRBV30|.
CAWKGGQETQYF
>TRBJ2-3|TRBV27|.
CASSSTSRTDTQYF
>TRBJ2-2|TRBV19|.
CASSIDPGDYGELFF
>TRBJ2-3|TRBV4-1|few
CASSQVKGGTDTQYF
>TRBJ2-7|TRBV5-1|.
CASSPTQGASEQYF
>TRBJ2-3|TRBV19|few
CASSVTGSTDTQYF